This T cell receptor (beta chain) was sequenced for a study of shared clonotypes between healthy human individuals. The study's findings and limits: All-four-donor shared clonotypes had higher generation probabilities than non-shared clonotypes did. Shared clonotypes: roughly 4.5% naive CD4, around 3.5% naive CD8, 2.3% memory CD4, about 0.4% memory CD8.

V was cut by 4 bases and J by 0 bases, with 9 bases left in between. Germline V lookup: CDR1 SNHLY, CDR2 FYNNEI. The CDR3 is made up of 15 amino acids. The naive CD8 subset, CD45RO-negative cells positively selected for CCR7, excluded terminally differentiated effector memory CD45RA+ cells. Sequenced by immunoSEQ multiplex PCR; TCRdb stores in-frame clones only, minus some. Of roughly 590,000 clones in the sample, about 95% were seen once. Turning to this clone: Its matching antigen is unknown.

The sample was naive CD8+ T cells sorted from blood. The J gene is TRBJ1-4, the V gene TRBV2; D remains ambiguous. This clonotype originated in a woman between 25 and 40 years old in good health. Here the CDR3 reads CASSVPGSTNEKLFF. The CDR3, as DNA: TGTGCCAGCAGTGTGCCGGGATCAACTAATGAAAAACTGTTTTTT.